Reported below is one T cell receptor (beta chain). Its antigen is as yet unknown. Compared with germline, one end of the junction differs, possibly owing to a read error. This specimen comes from a study of T cell repertoires in cytomegalovirus infection. Study-wide context: Based on public TCR beta signatures, there were indications of CMV infection and of a matching HLA type.

Study-wide findings and caveats: Carriage of CMV together with the relevant HLA was identifiable through cumulative public TCR beta family frequency. It was HLA-C-restricted CMV-specific TCR beta clonotypes that dominated the response ex vivo.

The V gene's germline CDR1 is MGHRA and CDR2 YSYEKL. This CDR3 spans 14 amino acids. Each CDR3 protein is one row after TCRdb ran MiXCR on the reads. The sample includes roughly 200,000 distinct CDR3 sequences, 17% of them seen just once. V usage is TRBV4-1 and J usage is TRBJ2-5; no definite D call. This receptor was identified in a human donor in good health (CMV status not recorded). Some clones in this sample may be carry-over from other donors' samples. The sequenced material came from CD8+ T cells from PBMCs. The CDR3 DNA is TGTGCCAGCAGCCAAGGGCGCGTCCAAGAGACCCAGTACTTC. Protein product: CASSQGRVQETQYF.